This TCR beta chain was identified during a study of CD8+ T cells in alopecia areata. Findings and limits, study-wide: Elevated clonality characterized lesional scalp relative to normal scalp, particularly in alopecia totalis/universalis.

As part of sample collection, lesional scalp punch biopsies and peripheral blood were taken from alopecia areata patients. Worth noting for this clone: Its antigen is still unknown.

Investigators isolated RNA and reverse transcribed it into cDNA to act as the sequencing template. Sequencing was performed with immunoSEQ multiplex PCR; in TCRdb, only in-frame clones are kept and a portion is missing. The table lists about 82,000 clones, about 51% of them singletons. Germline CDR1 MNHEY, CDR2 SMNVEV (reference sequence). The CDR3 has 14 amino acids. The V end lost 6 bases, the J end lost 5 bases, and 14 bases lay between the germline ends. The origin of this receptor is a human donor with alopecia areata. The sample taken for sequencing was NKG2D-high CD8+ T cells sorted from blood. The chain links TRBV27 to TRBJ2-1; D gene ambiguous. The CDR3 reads CASSQDPLDNEQFF. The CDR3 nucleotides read TGTGCCAGCAGCCAGGACCCTCTAGACAATGAGCAGTTCTTC.